Below, 27 T cell receptor beta chains from the same sample are listed, as sequenced in a study of blood T cells in healthy people across ages. With a J-beta primer mix and a sample-barcoded 5' primer, a second PCR ran about 7 to 12 cycles. TCRdb itself ran the 5' RACE reads through MiXCR, one entry per CDR3 protein. The sample holds hundreds of thousands of distinct CDR3 sequences, roughly 48% seen once. Material: blood. The receptors originated from a man in his thirties or forties in good health.

J is TRBJ2-5 and V is TRBV19; D is unresolved. The CDR3 sequence is 13 residues long. Germline CDR1 is LNHDA and CDR2 is SQIVND (reference sequence). V lost 7 bases and J lost 2, with 11 bases in between. CDR3 residues: CASNMSRQETQYF. CDR3 nucleotides: TGTGCCAGTAATATGTCCCGACAAGAGACCCAGTACTTC.

Notes on this clonotype: A read error may produce the germline difference seen at one junction end. The rearrangement uses TRBV9 and TRBJ1-6, with a possible D match to TRBD1 (6 bases). Germline loops: CDR1 SGDLS, CDR2 YYNGEE. CDR3 size: 15 residues. CDR3 DNA sequence: TGTGCCTGCAGCCCCCGAACAGGGTATAATTCACCCCTCCACTTT. Translation: CACSPRTGYNSPLHF.

The V gene is TRBV4-2, the J gene TRBJ2-4; D remains unclear. The CDR3 covers 14 residues. The germline V gene has CDR1 LGHNA and CDR2 YNFKEQ. Trimming pared 1 base from V and 0 bases from J, leaving 4 bases between. CDR3 sequence (DNA): TGTGCCAGCAGCCAAGCGGGAGCCAAAAACATTCAGTACTTC. This encodes CASSQAGAKNIQYF.

This clonotype was seen a single time. This rearrangement joins TRBV20-1 to TRBJ2-4; D may correspond to TRBD1 or TRBD2 (5 bases each). Trimming pared 6 bases from V and 13 bases from J, leaving 16 bases between. The CDR3 runs 11 residues. The germline V gene encodes CDR1 DFQATT and CDR2 SNEGSKA (reference sequence). DNA of the CDR3: TGCAGTGCCCCCCTCGGGTGGGGGCAGTACTTC. Protein: CSAPLGWGQYF.

This clonotype appeared a single time. This chain connects TRBV30 to TRBJ2-3; possibly TRBD2 for D (5 bases). Between the trimmed V and J ends, which lost 1 base and 5 bases, there was a span of 7 bases. Germline V gives CDR1 GTSNPN, CDR2 SVGIG (reference sequence). This CDR3 contains 12 residues. The CDR3 is CAWSEGRDTQYF. The CDR3 coding sequence is TGTGCCTGGAGTGAAGGGAGAGATACGCAGTATTTT.

The J gene is TRBJ2-1, the V gene TRBV10-3; weak D call: TRBD2 (5 bases). The CDR3 sequence is 16 residues long. Between the trimmed V and J ends, which lost 6 bases and 3 bases, there was a span of 18 bases. Germline V CDR1 and CDR2: ENHRY, SYGVKD. The chain's CDR3 is CAISPTGSGGYNEQFF. The CDR3 DNA sequence: TGTGCCATCAGCCCGACTGGCAGCGGTGGCTACAATGAGCAGTTCTTC.

The CDR3 spells CASSDRADQETQYF. CDR3 bases: TGTGCCAGCAGTGACAGGGCCGACCAAGAGACCCAGTACTTC. The genes are TRBV6-6 and TRBJ2-5, with 7 positions matching TRBD1. This CDR3 region has 14 residues. The ends lost 5 bases at V and 0 bases at J; junction bases unmatched: 3. Per germline, CDR1 MNHNY and CDR2 SVGAGI (reference sequence).

The chain joins TRBV6-1 to TRBJ1-5; 7 bases line up with TRBD1. Germline lookup yields CDR1 MNHNS and CDR2 SASEGT. This CDR3 region has 15 residues. V lost 3 bases to trimming and J lost 2 bases; unmatched junction nucleotides: 4. Here the CDR3 DNA reads TGTGCCAGCAGTGAGGCCGGGACAGGCAATCAGCCCCAGCATTTT. The encoded protein is CASSEAGTGNQPQHF.

This clonotype was counted a few times. The chain uses TRBV7-2 and TRBJ1-1, with D perhaps TRBD1 (6 bases). The CDR3 is 13 amino acids. Trimming took 5 bases from V and 4 from J, leaving 11 bases between them. Germline-derived CDR1 and CDR2 are SGHTA and FQGNSA. The CDR3 reads CASSLQGVTEAFF. The CDR3 nucleotides are TGTGCCAGCAGCCTACAGGGCGTCACTGAAGCTTTCTTT.

This clonotype turned up a few times. The genes are TRBV4-2 and TRBJ1-2; D is possibly TRBD1 (6 bases). V dropped 2 bases and J dropped 8 bases, with 12 bases sitting between them. Germline-derived CDR1 and CDR2 are LGHNA and YNFKEQ. The CDR3 contains 13 residues. The chain's CDR3 is CASSQTTGEGYTF. In DNA form, the CDR3 reads TGTGCCAGCAGCCAAACGACAGGAGAGGGCTACACCTTC.

J is TRBJ1-5 and V is TRBV5-1; D is unclear. CDR3 length: 16 amino acids. Trimming shortened V by 2 bases and J by 2 bases, and 14 bases separated the two germline ends. In germline, CDR1 is SGHRS, CDR2 YFSETQ. CDR3 bases: TGCGCCAGCAGCTTCGGACCCACCGATGGCAATCAGCCCCAGCATTTT. It yields the protein CASSFGPTDGNQPQHF.

The V call is TRBV6-2 or TRBV6-3, the J call TRBJ1-4, with D uncertain. CDR3 length: 15 amino acids. V was trimmed by 5 bases and J by 5 bases, leaving 15 bases between them. In germline, CDR1 is MNHEY, CDR2 SVGEGT. The CDR3 DNA is TGTGCCAGCAGTCCCGGGAATGGTCGGAATGAAAAACTGTTTTTT. Residues: CASSPGNGRNEKLFF.

The chain uses TRBV25-1 and TRBJ2-3, with 11 bases aligning to TRBD2. V was pared by 4 bases and J by 4 bases, with 1 base of the junction left unmatched. CDR1 is MGHDK, CDR2 SYGVNS, per germline. This CDR3 is built from 14 residues. The CDR3 coding sequence is TGTGCCAGCAGTGGGACTAGCGGGCCAGATACGCAGTATTTT. Its protein product is CASSGTSGPDTQYF. Full variable domain (outside the CDR3, taken from reference TRBV25-1 and TRBJ2-3): EADIYQTPRYLVIGTGKKITLECSQTMGHDKMYWYQQDPGMELHLIHYSYGVNSTEKGDLSSESTVSRIRTEHFPLTLESARPSHTSQYLCASSGTSGPDTQYFGPGTRLTVL.

The chain carries TRBV5-5 and TRBJ2-3; perhaps TRBD2 as D (6 bases). The V gene's germline CDR1 is SGHKS and CDR2 YYEKEE (reference sequence). The CDR3 is made up of 15 amino acids. With 4 bases removed from V and 4 bases from J, the gap between germline ends came to 16 bases. The CDR3 loop reads CASSLVGGTPDTQYF. In DNA, the CDR3 is TGTGCCAGCAGCCTGGTTGGCGGGACCCCAGATACGCAGTATTTT.

V usage is TRBV12-3 or TRBV12-4 and J usage is TRBJ2-5, with 13 bases aligning to TRBD2. Gene TRBJ2-7 matches the end of the DNA better, so the J call may be wrong. The CDR3 loop spans 15 amino acids. The DNA for the CDR3 is TGTGCCAGCTTACGAGGACTAGCGGGAGACAACGAGCAGTACTTC. Amino acid sequence: CASLRGLAGDNEQYF.

This chain joins TRBV12-3 or TRBV12-4 and TRBJ2-3, with 10 bases fitting TRBD2. The J segment lost 9 bases and the V segment lost 4 bases, leaving 10 bases of the junction unmatched. The CDR3 is 15 residues long. The CDR3, as DNA: TGTGCCAGCAGTTCCGCTAGCGGGGGAGAGGGAACGCAGTATTTT. Translated, it gives CASSSASGGEGTQYF.

DNA of the CDR3: TGTGCCAGCAGTCTCCGACAACCAGGGGGCGGAGATTACGAGCAGTACTTC. Translated: CASSLRQPGGGDYEQYF. The chain has TRBV27 and TRBJ2-7; 8 positions agree with TRBD1. Germline CDR1 and CDR2: MNHEY and SMNVEV (reference sequence). With 5 bases clipped from V and 4 bases from J, the junction kept 16 bases outside the gene matches. The CDR3 consists of 17 residues.

This clonotype has only one observation. The CDR3 nucleotides are TGTGCCAGCAGTCAAGTTAGCGGGGAAGAGACCCAGTACTTC. Translation: CASSQVSGEETQYF. The rearrangement uses TRBV27 and TRBJ2-5; TRBD2 agrees at 8 bases. V shed 5 bases and J 3 bases; nucleotides not matched to a gene: 5. Germline V gene lookup returns CDR1 MNHEY and CDR2 SMNVEV (reference sequence). The CDR3 runs 14 residues.

This clonotype was observed a few times. The V and J genes are TRBV20-1 and TRBJ2-3; TRBD2 matches 8 bases. This CDR3 is 14 amino acids long. V lost 6 bases and J lost 4; bases outside the gene matches: 9. CDR1 is DFQATT, CDR2 SNEGSKA, per germline (reference sequence). The CDR3 sequence is CSAAGTSSADTQYF. CDR3 DNA: TGCAGTGCCGCCGGGACTAGTTCAGCAGATACGCAGTATTTT.

This chain joins TRBV12-3 or TRBV12-4 and TRBJ2-5; D gene unclear. The CDR3 covers 13 residues. The V end lost 6 bases, the J end lost 5 bases, and 13 bases lay between the germline ends. DNA for the CDR3: TGTGCCAGCAGCCCCTCTAACGGGGAGACCCAGTACTTC. Encoded protein: CASSPSNGETQYF.

This clonotype was seen more than once but under ten times. The chain is built from TRBV27 and TRBJ2-1, with 10 positions matching TRBD1. V gave up 5 bases and J gave up 3 bases; unmatched junction bases: 4. This CDR3 has 15 residues. Germline CDR1 and CDR2: MNHEY and SMNVEV (reference sequence). CDR3 DNA: TGTGCCAGCAGTCCGGGACAGGGGTACTACAATGAGCAGTTCTTC. It translates to CASSPGQGYYNEQFF.

This chain links TRBV6-5 with TRBJ1-2; 9 bases agree with TRBD1. CDR1 and CDR2 (germline): MNHEY, SVGAGI. V gave up 2 bases and J gave up 4 bases; unmatched junction bases: 5. The CDR3 loop spans 15 amino acids. CDR3 DNA: TGTGCCAGCAGTTACCGGGGACAGGGACCCTATGGCTACACCTTC. Residues: CASSYRGQGPYGYTF.

This clonotype has at least ten counts. An end of the junction does not agree with germline; a read error may underlie this. The chain employs TRBV7-2 and TRBJ2-3; 15 nucleotides agree with TRBD2. The length of the CDR3 is 16 residues. The germline gives CDR1 SGHTA, CDR2 FQGNSA. For the CDR3, the DNA is TGCGCCAGCAGCTCGGGACTAGCGGGGGGTACAGATACGCAGTATTTT. This encodes CASSSGLAGGTDTQYF.

The chain links TRBV25-1 to TRBJ2-7; possibly TRBD1 or TRBD2 for D (6 bases each). This CDR3 region has 13 residues. The V and J ends lost 10 bases and 2 bases respectively, with 15 bases between them. CDR1 and CDR2 from the germline V gene are MGHDK and SYGVNS. CDR3 residues: CATRQEGPYEQYF. The DNA of the CDR3 is TGTGCCACCAGACAGGAGGGCCCCTACGAGCAGTACTTC.

The chain is built from TRBV5-1 and TRBJ2-7; no clear D gene. Germline values: CDR1 SGHRS, CDR2 YFSETQ. This CDR3 spans 14 amino acids. V was cut by 0 bases and J by 0 bases, with 7 bases left in between. CDR3 coding DNA: TGCGCCAGCAGCTTGGAGGCACCCTCCTACGAGCAGTACTTC. This codes for CASSLEAPSYEQYF. The full variable domain, completed using reference TRBV5-1 and TRBJ2-7, is KAGVTQTPRYLIKTRGQQVTLSCSPISGHRSVSWYQQTPGQGLQFLFEYFSETQRNKGNFPGRFSGRQFSNSRSEMNVSTLELGDSALYLCASSLEAPSYEQYFGPGTRLTVT.

The chain combines TRBV7-2 with TRBJ2-5; TRBD2 is a possible D gene (5 bases). The J call may not be correct, given that the DNA end is closer to TRBJ2-7. The CDR3 extends over 14 amino acids. The V gene's germline CDR1 is SGHTA and CDR2 FQGNSA. In nucleotides, the CDR3 is TGTGCCAGCAGCCCCGCGGCTAGCAGGAACGAGCAGTACTTC. This sequence encodes CASSPAASRNEQYF.

The table lists this clonotype with a few counts. The V call is TRBV24-1, the J call TRBJ2-3; D ambiguous. The germline V gene has CDR1 KGHDR and CDR2 SFDVKD. Between the trimmed V and J ends, which lost 4 bases and 8 bases, there was a span of 12 bases. The CDR3 has 13 amino acids. Here the CDR3 reads CATSDPVVRTQYF. In DNA form, the CDR3 reads TGTGCCACCAGTGACCCCGTCGTCCGTACGCAGTATTTT.